This passage covers 13 T cell receptor beta chains from one sample sequenced in a study of shared clonotypes between healthy human individuals. TCRdb's table, derived via immunoSEQ multiplex PCR, lists solely in-frame clones and lacks some. Of approximately 470,000 clones in the sample, approximately 84% are singletons; the top ten hold about 13%. Sequencing was carried out using PBMCs. All receptors derive from a woman aged 40 to 50 in good health. Some clones in this sample may be carry-over from other donors' samples.

A remark on this clone: This sequence is one base from a far larger clone and is likely a read error. For the CDR3, the DNA is TGTGCCAGCAGCCTTGTGGGGGGCTACGGGCAGTACTTC. This codes for CASSLVGGYGQYF. The chain recombines TRBV6-5 with TRBJ2-7; D may be TRBD1 or TRBD2 (6 bases each). The germline gives CDR1 MNHEY, CDR2 SVGAGI. This CDR3 has 13 amino acids.

The gene calls are TRBV18 and TRBJ2-3; TRBD1 agrees at 8 bases. V trimming: 6 bases; J trimming: 6 bases; junction bases outside the gene matches: 8. The germline V gene has CDR1 KGHSH and CDR2 LQKENI. The CDR3 extends over 14 amino acids. This CDR3 reads CASSLTGDRDTQYF. The CDR3 region has the DNA TGTGCCAGCTCCCTGACAGGGGACAGGGATACGCAGTATTTT. Full variable domain (outside the CDR3, taken from reference TRBV18 and TRBJ2-3): NAGVMQNPRHLVRRRGQEARLRCSPMKGHSHVYWYRQLPEEGLKFMVYLQKENIIDESGMPKERFSAEFPKEGPSILRIQQVVRGDSAAYFCASSLTGDRDTQYFGPGTRLTVL.

This clone was seen just once. A junction end diverges from the germline sequence, so it may reflect a read error. The chain is built from TRBV4-3 and TRBJ2-1, with TRBD2 as a possible D gene (6 bases). This CDR3 has 12 residues. Per the germline V gene, CDR1 is LGHNA and CDR2 is YSLEER. In DNA, the CDR3 is TGCGCCAGCAGCCTAAACCTAGCGTTCAGGCTCTTC. Protein: CASSLNLAFRLF.

The chain combines TRBV5-1 with TRBJ2-7; possible D gene TRBD1, 5 bases. Germline V gives CDR1 SGHRS, CDR2 YFSETQ. This CDR3 has 14 residues. V lost 2 bases to trimming and J lost 5 bases, with 14 bases between them. The CDR3 sequence is CASSFKGFNDEQYF. CDR3 DNA sequence: TGCGCCAGCAGCTTCAAGGGGTTCAATGACGAGCAGTACTTC. Full variable domain (remainder filled in from reference TRBV5-1 and TRBJ2-7): KAGVTQTPRYLIKTRGQQVTLSCSPISGHRSVSWYQQTPGQGLQFLFEYFSETQRNKGNFPGRFSGRQFSNSRSEMNVSTLELGDSALYLCASSFKGFNDEQYFGPGTRLTVT.

For this clone: The sample carries other DNA sequences with the same CDR3. The chain links TRBV5-1 to TRBJ2-2, with D uncertain. Trimming took 0 bases from V and 3 from J, leaving 3 bases between them. The CDR3 length is 13 residues. Germline CDR1 and CDR2: SGHRS and YFSETQ. In DNA form, the CDR3 reads TGCGCCAGCAGCTTGGCGGACACCGGGGAGCTGTTTTTT. This translates into CASSLADTGELFF.

The rearrangement joins TRBV4-1 to TRBJ1-5; the match to TRBD1 covers 7 bases. Trimming removed 0 bases from V and 5 bases from J; junction bases left unmatched: 7. Germline-derived CDR1 and CDR2 are MGHRA and YSYEKL. This CDR3 has 16 residues. This CDR3 reads CASSQDPGQAHQPQHF. CDR3 in DNA: TGCGCCAGCAGCCAAGATCCCGGACAGGCCCATCAGCCCCAGCATTTT.

The chain couples TRBV2 to TRBJ2-2, with 10 bases identical to TRBD2. J lost 4 bases, V lost 4 bases, and 3 bases had no gene match. Germline V gives CDR1 SNHLY, CDR2 FYNNEI. CDR3 length: 15 residues. The CDR3 nucleotides are TGTGCCAGCAGTGCGCTAGCGGGAGCCACCGGGGAGCTGTTTTTT. Amino acids: CASSALAGATGELFF.

About this clone: With only one base between it and a far larger clone, this is likely a read error. Distinct nucleotide sequences in the sample also encode this CDR3. V usage is TRBV11-2 and J usage is TRBJ1-4; D uncertain. The germline gives CDR1 SGHAT, CDR2 FQNNGV. Trimming shortened V by 5 bases and J by 6 bases, and 16 bases separated the two germline ends. There are 15 residues in the CDR3. The CDR3 bases are TGTGCCAGCAGCGTGAACCGGGGTAGTTATGAAAAACTGTTTTTT. As protein: CASSVNRGSYEKLFF.

About this clone itself: With only one base between it and a far larger clone, this is likely a read error. The chain links TRBV6-5 to TRBJ2-2; possibly TRBD1 or TRBD2 for D (5 bases each). Germline V gene lookup returns CDR1 MNHEY and CDR2 SVGAGI. The CDR3 contains 12 residues. The CDR3 region is CASSQGPGELLF. CDR3 DNA: TGTGCCAGCAGTCAGGGACCCGGGGAGCTGCTTTTT.

V gene TRBV18 combines with J gene TRBJ2-7; D possibly uses TRBD1 or TRBD2 (6 bases each). The CDR3 totals 12 residues. Germline assignment: CDR1 KGHSH and CDR2 LQKENI. V was pared by 3 bases and J by 5 bases, with 8 bases between. The CDR3 protein is CASSPGGHEQYF. CDR3 nucleotide sequence: TGTGCCAGCTCACCGGGGGGCCACGAGCAGTACTTC.

The J gene is TRBJ1-5, the V gene TRBV6-1; 8 nucleotides match TRBD1. J gave up 7 bases and V 4 bases, and 6 bases lay outside the gene matches. The CDR3 runs 14 residues. The germline V gene encodes CDR1 MNHNS and CDR2 SASEGT. CDR3 in DNA: TGTGCCAGCAGTGGGTTTTCAGGGGGCCAGCCCCAGCATTTT. This codes for CASSGFSGGQPQHF.

Comments on this clone: This likely reflects a read error, since a far larger clone is one base away. The rearrangement links TRBV30 to TRBJ1-4; D unresolved. Germline CDR1 GTSNPN, CDR2 SVGIG (reference sequence). Trimming left V 0 bases short and J 8 bases short, with 10 bases between. The CDR3 loop spans 13 amino acids. CDR3 loop: CAWSVNINEKLFF. The CDR3 bases are TGTGCCTGGAGTGTAAACATCAACGAAAAACTGTTTTTT. Combining the CDR3 with reference TRBV30 and TRBJ1-4 gives the whole variable domain SQTIHQWPATLVQPVGSPLSLECTVEGTSNPNLYWYRQAAGRGLQLLFYSVGIGQISSEVPQNLSASRPQDRQFILSSKKLLLSDSGFYLCAWSVNINEKLFFGSGTQLSVL.

This chain joins TRBV10-3 and TRBJ1-3; TRBD1 matches at 7 bases. The CDR3 contains 14 residues. Trimming at V came to 2 bases and at J to 2 bases, leaving 0 bases not matched to a gene. CDR1 and CDR2 (germline): ENHRY, SYGVKD. The CDR3 DNA reads TGTGCCATCAGTGAGGACAGGGCTGGAAACACCATATATTTT. Its translation: CAISEDRAGNTIYF.